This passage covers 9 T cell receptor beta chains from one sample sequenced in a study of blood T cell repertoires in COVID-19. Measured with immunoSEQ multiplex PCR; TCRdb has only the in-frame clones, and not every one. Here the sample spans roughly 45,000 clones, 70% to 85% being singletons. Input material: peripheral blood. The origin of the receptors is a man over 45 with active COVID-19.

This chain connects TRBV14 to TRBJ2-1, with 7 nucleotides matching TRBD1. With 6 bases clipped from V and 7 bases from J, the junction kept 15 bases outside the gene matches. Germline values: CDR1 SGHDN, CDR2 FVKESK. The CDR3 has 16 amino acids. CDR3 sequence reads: CASRNGQDPLLNEQFF. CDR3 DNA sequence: TGTGCCAGCAGAAACGGACAGGACCCCCTCTTGAATGAGCAGTTCTTC.

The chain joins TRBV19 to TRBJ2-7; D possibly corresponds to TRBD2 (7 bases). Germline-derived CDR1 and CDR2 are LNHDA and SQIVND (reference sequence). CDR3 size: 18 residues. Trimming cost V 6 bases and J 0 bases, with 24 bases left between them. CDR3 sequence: CASSSYLLEGGSSYEQYF. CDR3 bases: TGTGCCAGTAGCAGCTACCTCCTAGAGGGGGGGAGCTCCTACGAGCAGTACTTC.

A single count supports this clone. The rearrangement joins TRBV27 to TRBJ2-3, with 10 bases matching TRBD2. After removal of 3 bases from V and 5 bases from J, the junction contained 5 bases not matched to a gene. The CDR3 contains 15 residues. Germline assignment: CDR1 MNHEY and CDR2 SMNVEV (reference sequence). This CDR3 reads CASSLRSGGGDTQYF. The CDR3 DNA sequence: TGTGCCAGCAGTTTGAGAAGCGGGGGGGGAGATACGCAGTATTTT.

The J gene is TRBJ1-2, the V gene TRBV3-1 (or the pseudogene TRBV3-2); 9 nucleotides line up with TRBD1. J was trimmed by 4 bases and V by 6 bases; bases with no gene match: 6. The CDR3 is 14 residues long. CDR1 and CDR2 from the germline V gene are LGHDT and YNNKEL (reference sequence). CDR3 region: CASSPGTGSYGYTF. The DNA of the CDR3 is TGTGCCAGCAGTCCCGGGACAGGGTCCTATGGCTACACCTTC.

The CDR3 is CASSSRARGNTGELFF. For the CDR3, the DNA is TGTGCCAGCAGCTCCCGGGCGCGGGGGAACACCGGGGAGCTGTTTTTT. This rearrangement joins TRBV9 to TRBJ2-2; D might be TRBD2 (6 bases). Between the trimmed V and J ends, which lost 4 bases and 1 base, there was a span of 14 bases. CDR1 is SGDLS, CDR2 YYNGEE, per germline. The CDR3 consists of 16 residues.

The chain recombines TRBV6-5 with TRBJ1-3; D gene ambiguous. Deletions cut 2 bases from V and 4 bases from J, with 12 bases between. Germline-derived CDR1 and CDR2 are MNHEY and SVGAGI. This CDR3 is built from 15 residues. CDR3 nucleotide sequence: TGTGCCAGCAGTTACATGACGGGGTCAGGAAACACCATATATTTT. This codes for CASSYMTGSGNTIYF.

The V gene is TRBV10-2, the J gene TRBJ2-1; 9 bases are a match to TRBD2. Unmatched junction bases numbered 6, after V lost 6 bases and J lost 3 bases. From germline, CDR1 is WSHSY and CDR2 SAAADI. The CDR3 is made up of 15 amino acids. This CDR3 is CASRLAGAGYNEQFF. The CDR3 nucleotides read TGCGCCAGCAGATTAGCGGGGGCCGGCTACAATGAGCAGTTCTTC.

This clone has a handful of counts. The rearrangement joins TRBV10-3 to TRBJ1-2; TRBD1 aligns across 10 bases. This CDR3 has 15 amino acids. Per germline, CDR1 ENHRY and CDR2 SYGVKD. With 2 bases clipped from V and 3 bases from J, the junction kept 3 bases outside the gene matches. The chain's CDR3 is CAISEPTGGDYGYTF. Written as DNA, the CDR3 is TGTGCCATCAGTGAGCCGACAGGGGGCGACTATGGCTACACCTTC.

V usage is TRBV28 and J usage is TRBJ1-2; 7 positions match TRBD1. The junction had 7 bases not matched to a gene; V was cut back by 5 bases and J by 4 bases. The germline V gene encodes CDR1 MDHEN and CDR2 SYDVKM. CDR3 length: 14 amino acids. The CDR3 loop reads CASSPYTGVYGYTF. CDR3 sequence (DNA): TGTGCCAGCAGTCCCTATACAGGGGTCTATGGCTACACCTTC.